This T cell receptor beta chain was captured by sequencing in a study of blood T cells in healthy people across ages. Study-wide findings and caveats: The study found more naive CD4+ cells and higher diversity in long-lived than aged donors. For the donors, CMV status was unknown and possibly confounded expanded clonotype changes.

This clonotype was counted a few times. The antigen is not known. The authors ran a second PCR of about 7 to 11 cycles using a sample-barcoded 5' primer and a J-beta primer mix. In TCRdb, the 5' RACE reads were re-called with MiXCR into one record per CDR3 protein. Seen here are some 700,000 distinct CDR3 sequences, around 40% observed once, and the top ten hold roughly 20%. There were at least 6 micrograms of total RNA extracted from every sample. The clonotype was recovered from a woman aged 60-75 years in good health. The source material was blood.

Here the CDR3 reads CASTPAGGHYEQYF. CDR3 DNA sequence: TGTGCCAGCACTCCAGCGGGAGGCCACTACGAGCAGTACTTC. This sequence joins TRBV6-2 or TRBV6-3 and TRBJ2-7, with 9 bases matching TRBD2. V lost 7 bases and J lost 3; bases outside the gene matches: 7. The germline V gene has CDR1 MNHEY and CDR2 SVGEGT. The CDR3 spans 14 residues.